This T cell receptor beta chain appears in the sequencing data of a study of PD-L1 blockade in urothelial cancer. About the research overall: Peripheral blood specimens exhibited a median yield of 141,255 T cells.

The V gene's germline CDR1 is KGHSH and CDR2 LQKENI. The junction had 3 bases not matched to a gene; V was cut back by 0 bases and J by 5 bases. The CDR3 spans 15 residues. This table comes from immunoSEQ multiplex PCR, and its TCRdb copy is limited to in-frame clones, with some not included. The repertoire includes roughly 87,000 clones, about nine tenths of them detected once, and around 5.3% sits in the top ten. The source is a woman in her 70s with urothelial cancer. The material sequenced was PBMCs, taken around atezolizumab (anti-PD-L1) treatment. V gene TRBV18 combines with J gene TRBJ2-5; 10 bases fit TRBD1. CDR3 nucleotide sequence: TGTGCCAGCTCACCACCCCGGGACAGGGGTGAGACCCAGTACTTC. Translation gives CASSPPRDRGETQYF.